The 28 T cell receptor beta chains below come from one sample, sequenced in a study of blood T cell repertoires in COVID-19. The method was immunoSEQ multiplex PCR; TCRdb's version includes in-frame clones alone and lacks a portion of them. The sample comprises over 250,000 clones, 89% of which are singletons, and 9.5% to 15% rests with the top ten. The sample was peripheral blood. The receptors here all came from a woman between 55 and 75 years old with acute or convalescent COVID-19.

CDR3 bases: TGTGCCAGCAGTTACAGGGGTGACTATGGCTACACCTTC. This gives the protein CASSYRGDYGYTF. The rearrangement joins TRBV28 to TRBJ1-2; 7 nucleotides match TRBD1. Germline V gives CDR1 MDHEN, CDR2 SYDVKM. Trimming took 4 bases from V and 3 from J; bases not matched to a gene: 2. The CDR3 spans 13 residues.

The rearrangement joins TRBV10-2 to TRBJ2-7, with a possible D match to TRBD2 (7 bases). Germline CDR1 and CDR2: WSHSY and SAAADI. This CDR3 comprises 16 residues. V was clipped by 0 bases and J by 2 bases, with 14 bases between them. The CDR3 reads CASSESRGASTYEQYF. CDR3 DNA: TGCGCCAGCAGTGAGTCCCGGGGGGCGAGCACCTACGAGCAGTACTTC.

The genes are TRBV3-1 (or the pseudogene TRBV3-2) and TRBJ2-1; 8 positions match TRBD2. V lost 1 base to trimming and J lost 7 bases; unmatched junction nucleotides: 6. Per the germline V gene, CDR1 is LGHDT and CDR2 is YNNKEL (reference sequence). The CDR3 consists of 15 residues. The CDR3: CASSQGRGGTNEQFF. DNA of the CDR3: TGTGCCAGCAGCCAAGGACGGGGGGGAACAAATGAGCAGTTCTTC.

The rearrangement joins TRBV27 to TRBJ2-1, with D possibly matching TRBD2 (5 bases). The CDR3 runs 11 residues. V dropped 2 bases and J dropped 11 bases, with 7 bases sitting between them. In germline, CDR1 is MNHEY, CDR2 SMNVEV (reference sequence). CDR3 sequence reads: CASSLRRKQFF. The CDR3 bases are TGTGCCAGCAGTTTAAGGAGGAAGCAGTTCTTC.

The rearrangement joins TRBV7-9 to TRBJ1-1, with D perhaps matching TRBD1 (5 bases). The V end was cut by 5 bases, the J end by 5 bases, with 18 bases between. The CDR3 spans 15 residues. Germline CDR1 SEHNR, CDR2 FQNEAQ (reference sequence). The CDR3 region is CASSPSSGLETEAFF. The CDR3 region has the DNA TGTGCCAGCAGCCCCTCGTCAGGGTTGGAAACTGAAGCTTTCTTT.

V and J are TRBV13 and TRBJ2-2, with 8 nucleotides matching TRBD2. The CDR3 totals 15 residues. Trimming at V came to 6 bases and at J to 4 bases, leaving 7 bases not matched to a gene. In germline, CDR1 is PRHDT, CDR2 FYEKMQ (reference sequence). CDR3 bases: TGTGCCAGCAGTTACGGGAGGGTCGGCACCGGGGAGCTGTTTTTT. It translates to CASSYGRVGTGELFF.

This chain joins TRBV7-8 and TRBJ2-1; 14 positions agree with TRBD2. The ends lost 5 bases at V and 3 bases at J; junction bases unmatched: 6. CDR3 length: 17 residues. CDR1 and CDR2 from the germline V gene are SGHVS and FQNEAQ. CDR3 residues: CASSNPGTSGSYNEQFF. CDR3 sequence (DNA): TGTGCCAGCAGCAATCCGGGGACTAGCGGGAGCTACAATGAGCAGTTCTTC.

Turning to this clone: Other DNA sequences within the sample encode an identical CDR3. The chain is built from TRBV24-1 and TRBJ1-2; D is undetermined. The length of the CDR3 is 11 residues. Trimming removed 6 bases at V and 4 bases at J, with 5 bases between. CDR1 KGHDR and CDR2 SFDVKD come from the germline V gene. DNA of the CDR3: TGTGCCACCAGTCCCGGCTATGGCTACACCTTC. Translated, it gives CATSPGYGYTF.

The chain joins TRBV12-3 or TRBV12-4 to TRBJ1-1; D ambiguous. There are 13 residues in the CDR3. The V and J ends lost 2 bases and 5 bases respectively, with 9 bases between them. The CDR3 loop reads CASSLIWETEAFF. The CDR3 coding sequence is TGTGCCAGCAGTTTAATATGGGAGACTGAAGCTTTCTTT.

This chain links TRBV7-9 with TRBJ1-2, with 7 bases fitting TRBD1. The germline CDR1 and CDR2 sequences are SEHNR and FQNEAQ (reference sequence). V was pared by 3 bases and J by 3 bases, with 7 bases of the junction left unmatched. This CDR3 has 15 amino acids. The CDR3 coding sequence is TGTGCCAGCAGCTTTGGGACAGTGGACTACTATGGCTACACCTTC. This gives the protein CASSFGTVDYYGYTF.

V usage is TRBV7-9 and J usage is TRBJ1-6, with a tentative D call TRBD1 (5 bases). V lost 5 bases, J lost 5 bases, and 10 bases lay in between. The CDR3 spans 14 residues. Germline assignment: CDR1 SEHNR and CDR2 FQNEAQ (reference sequence). This CDR3 is CASSATGNNSPLHF. The CDR3 nucleotides are TGTGCCAGCAGCGCAACAGGAAATAATTCACCCCTCCACTTT.

This sequence joins TRBV5-1 and TRBJ1-1; TRBD1 matches 8 bases. The CDR3 spans 14 residues. J lost 4 bases, V lost 1 base, and 3 bases had no gene match. Germline CDR1 SGHRS, CDR2 YFSETQ. The CDR3: CASSLLQGGTEAFF. CDR3 coding DNA: TGCGCCAGCAGCTTGTTACAGGGGGGCACTGAAGCTTTCTTT.

The V call is TRBV29-1, the J call TRBJ2-1, with a tentative D call TRBD1 (5 bases). The germline gives CDR1 SQVTM, CDR2 ANQGSEA. The CDR3 covers 15 residues. V lost 1 base and J lost 0, with 10 bases in between. DNA for the CDR3: TGCAGCGTTGAAGTTCAGGGCGACTCCTACAATGAGCAGTTCTTC. Translating gives CSVEVQGDSYNEQFF.

The CDR3 sequence is CASSSSPTGSSNQPQHF. The CDR3 DNA reads as TGTGCCAGCAGTTCATCCCCGACAGGGTCTAGCAATCAGCCCCAGCATTTT. The chain combines TRBV28 with TRBJ1-5, with 7 nucleotides matching TRBD1. The CDR3 has 17 residues. CDR1 and CDR2 (germline): MDHEN, SYDVKM. V lost 4 bases and J lost 0; bases outside the gene matches: 9.

On this clone: Other DNA sequences within the sample encode an identical CDR3. The rearrangement uses TRBV5-1 and TRBJ1-3; D is possibly TRBD1 (6 bases). The CDR3 length is 14 residues. Germline V CDR1 and CDR2: SGHRS, YFSETQ. V lost 4 bases and J lost 1, with 9 bases in between. This CDR3 is CASSLGQSGNTIYF. CDR3 sequence (DNA): TGCGCCAGCAGCCTAGGACAGTCTGGAAACACCATATATTTT.

V usage is TRBV6-5 and J usage is TRBJ1-3, with D hard to call. Trimming pared 2 bases from V and 1 base from J, leaving 12 bases between. Germline V gene lookup returns CDR1 MNHEY and CDR2 SVGAGI. The CDR3 length is 16 residues. The CDR3 region has the DNA TGTGCCAGCAGTTACGGAGGACGTAGGTCTGGAAACACCATATATTTT. Protein sequence: CASSYGGRRSGNTIYF.

The CDR3 loop is CASSFRTETANYGYTF. The CDR3 DNA reads TGTGCCAGCAGCTTTCGGACTGAGACCGCTAACTATGGCTACACCTTC. The rearrangement joins TRBV7-9 to TRBJ1-2; unclear D gene. Trimming pared 3 bases from V and 0 bases from J, leaving 14 bases between. The CDR3 has 16 amino acids. Germline V gene lookup returns CDR1 SEHNR and CDR2 FQNEAQ (reference sequence).

This rearrangement joins TRBV6-5 to TRBJ1-5; 10 positions agree with TRBD1. The CDR3 is made up of 15 amino acids. Trimming at V came to 4 bases and at J to 7 bases, leaving 7 bases not matched to a gene. Germline V gene lookup returns CDR1 MNHEY and CDR2 SVGAGI. The CDR3 is CASSSGTGVMQPQHF. The CDR3 DNA sequence: TGTGCCAGCAGTTCCGGGACAGGGGTTATGCAGCCCCAGCATTTT.

The J gene is TRBJ1-3, the V gene TRBV7-2; TRBD1 matches at 7 bases. J gave up 4 bases and V 4 bases, and 4 bases lay outside the gene matches. CDR1 and CDR2 (germline): SGHTA, FQGNSA. The CDR3 has 14 residues. The CDR3 protein is CASSSTGRGNTIYF. The DNA of the CDR3 is TGTGCCAGCAGCTCGACAGGGCGAGGAAACACCATATATTTT.

The genes are TRBV18 and TRBJ1-2, with a possible D match to TRBD1 (6 bases). Germline CDR1 reads KGHSH; CDR2 reads LQKENI. Trimming pared 6 bases from V and 2 bases from J, leaving 16 bases between. This CDR3 spans 15 amino acids. The chain's CDR3 is CASSPIGDTNYGYTF. In DNA form, the CDR3 reads TGTGCCAGCTCCCCGATTGGGGACACCAACTATGGCTACACCTTC.

CDR3 coding DNA: TGTGCCAGCAGCTTAGGGACAATTTCACCCCTCCACTTT. It codes for CASSLGTISPLHF. This chain connects TRBV7-9 to TRBJ1-6, with D perhaps TRBD1 (5 bases). This CDR3 comprises 13 residues. Trimming shortened V by 1 base and J by 9 bases, and 7 bases separated the two germline ends. The germline V gene encodes CDR1 SEHNR and CDR2 FQNEAQ (reference sequence). Combining the CDR3 with reference TRBV7-9 and TRBJ1-6 gives the whole variable domain DTGVSQNPRHKITKRGQNVTFRCDPISEHNRLYWYRQTLGQGPEFLTYFQNEAQLEKSRLLSDRFSAERPKGSFSTLEIQRTEQGDSAMYLCASSLGTISPLHFGNGTRLTVT.

This sequence joins TRBV27 and TRBJ1-2; D unresolved. With 6 bases removed from V and 5 bases from J, the gap between germline ends came to 10 bases. The CDR3 sequence is 12 residues long. The germline gives CDR1 MNHEY, CDR2 SMNVEV (reference sequence). As DNA, the CDR3 is TGTGCCAGCAGAGGAAGCGGGTATGGCTACACCTTC. Encoded protein: CASRGSGYGYTF.

The chain links TRBV28 to TRBJ2-3; 9 bases are a match to TRBD1. The CDR3 extends over 14 amino acids. V lost 10 bases and J lost 1; bases outside the gene matches: 6. In germline, CDR1 is MDHEN, CDR2 SYDVKM. CDR3 sequence (DNA): TGTGCCACCTGGGACAGGGCCGGCACAGATACGCAGTATTTT. It specifies CATWDRAGTDTQYF.

The chain uses TRBV4-2 and TRBJ2-7; D not certain. V dropped 0 bases and J dropped 6 bases, with 15 bases sitting between them. The CDR3 is made up of 15 amino acids. The germline CDR1 and CDR2 sequences are LGHNA and YNFKEQ. In nucleotides, the CDR3 is TGTGCCAGCAGCCAAGAGCTTCGACCCCCGGGCGAGCAGTACTTC. Protein product: CASSQELRPPGEQYF.

V gene TRBV2 combines with J gene TRBJ1-5; 11 nucleotides line up with TRBD1. Germline trimming cut 6 bases from V and 2 bases from J; bases unmatched to any gene: 3. CDR1 and CDR2 (germline): SNHLY, FYNNEI. The CDR3 covers 15 residues. CDR3 loop: CASSGTGGGNQPQHF. The CDR3 bases are TGTGCCAGCAGCGGGACAGGGGGAGGCAATCAGCCCCAGCATTTT.

This rearrangement joins TRBV5-4 to TRBJ1-6, with TRBD1 matching over 8 bases. Per the germline V gene, CDR1 is SGHNT and CDR2 is YYREEE (reference sequence). The V segment lost 4 bases and the J segment 10 bases; nucleotides outside the gene matches: 7. The CDR3 contains 14 residues. The CDR3 here is CASSPDRGTSPLHF. The CDR3 DNA sequence: TGTGCCAGCAGCCCCGACAGGGGTACCTCACCCCTCCACTTT.

The chain combines TRBV2 with TRBJ2-7, with D perhaps matching TRBD2 (6 bases). Per the germline V gene, CDR1 is SNHLY and CDR2 is FYNNEI. The ends were cut back, 6 bases at V and 0 bases at J, with 18 bases in the middle. The CDR3 consists of 16 residues. Written as DNA, the CDR3 is TGTGCCAGCAGGAGGGACTTGAGGGAAAGCTCCTACGAGCAGTACTTC. Encoded protein: CASRRDLRESSYEQYF.

The V gene is TRBV7-9, the J gene TRBJ2-1, with 12 bases lining up with TRBD2. CDR1 is SEHNR and CDR2 is FQNEAQ in the germline V gene (reference sequence). The CDR3 runs to 17 residues. V lost 4 bases, J lost 3 bases, and 7 bases stayed unmatched. CDR3 residues: CASSSRTSGAFYNEQFF. The CDR3 DNA reads TGTGCCAGCAGCTCCAGGACTAGCGGGGCTTTCTACAATGAGCAGTTCTTC.